A single sample is the source of the 8 T cell receptor beta chains below, sequenced in a study of blood T cell repertoires in COVID-19. Using immunoSEQ multiplex PCR, the repertoire was profiled, and TCRdb retains in-frame clones only, with some absent. The sample has roughly 400,000 clones; approximately 89% are singletons. The sample taken for sequencing was PBMCs or T cells enriched from blood (not recorded which). The source of these receptors is a woman in her thirties who had recovered from COVID-19.

The V call is TRBV10-3, the J call TRBJ2-3; D is ambiguous. This CDR3 spans 15 amino acids. From germline, CDR1 is ENHRY and CDR2 SYGVKD. Trimming left V 0 bases short and J 1 base short, with 8 bases between. CDR3 amino acids: CAISESGVGTDTQYF. The DNA of the CDR3 is TGTGCCATCAGTGAGTCGGGCGTCGGCACAGATACGCAGTATTTT.

The chain joins TRBV19 to TRBJ2-3, with D possibly being TRBD2 (6 bases). CDR1 is LNHDA, CDR2 SQIVND, per germline (reference sequence). Trimming cost V 4 bases and J 6 bases, with 23 bases left between them. The CDR3 extends over 17 amino acids. The CDR3 bases are TGTGCCAGTAGTAAGGCCGGGACTTCAGGCCGGGGGGATACGCAGTATTTT. Amino acid sequence: CASSKAGTSGRGDTQYF.

J is TRBJ1-2 and V is TRBV2; D gene ambiguous. Germline V gene data show CDR1 as SNHLY and CDR2 as FYNNEI. This CDR3 spans 14 amino acids. The V end lost 4 bases, the J end lost 4 bases, and 13 bases lay between the germline ends. CDR3 bases: TGTGCCAGCAGTGCGGGGAATCGAGGCTATGGCTACACCTTC. This gives the protein CASSAGNRGYGYTF.

The genes are TRBV30 and TRBJ2-2; 7 bases line up with TRBD1. Germline CDR1 and CDR2: GTSNPN and SVGIG (reference sequence). The CDR3 is 14 residues long. V gave up 3 bases and J gave up 2 bases; unmatched junction bases: 3. CDR3: CAWRQGVNTGELFF. The CDR3 nucleotides are TGTGCCTGGAGGCAGGGGGTAAACACCGGGGAGCTGTTTTTT.

This rearrangement joins TRBV5-4 to TRBJ2-1; a possible D gene is TRBD1 (5 bases). Per the germline V gene, CDR1 is SGHNT and CDR2 is YYREEE (reference sequence). V shed 2 bases and J shed 2 bases, with 14 bases lying between them. This CDR3 comprises 16 residues. CDR3 coding DNA: TGTGCCAGCAGCTTCGCCCAGGGCAGCGCCTACAATGAGCAGTTCTTC. Encoded protein: CASSFAQGSAYNEQFF.

The CDR3 loop reads CASRAGLMMETQYF. Here the CDR3 DNA reads TGTGCCAGCAGAGCGGGACTTATGATGGAGACCCAGTACTTC. The J gene is TRBJ2-5, the V gene TRBV2; 7 bases match TRBD2. The CDR3 is 14 amino acids. V dropped 6 bases and J dropped 5; count of bases not matched to a gene: 9. Germline V gene data show CDR1 as SNHLY and CDR2 as FYNNEI.

This sequence joins TRBV6-4 and TRBJ1-3; D perhaps matches TRBD1 (5 bases). The CDR3 extends over 14 amino acids. CDR1 is MRHNA, CDR2 SNTAGT, per germline. V lost 8 bases and J lost 7, with 18 bases in between. DNA of the CDR3: TGTGCCAGCCAAACCAGGGCAGGACGCAACACCATATATTTT. Translated, it gives CASQTRAGRNTIYF.

The chain links TRBV9 to TRBJ1-1; tentative D call: TRBD1 (5 bases). CDR1 is SGDLS, CDR2 YYNGEE, per germline. V lost 0 bases and J lost 3, with 15 bases in between. The CDR3 totals 16 residues. The CDR3 loop reads CASSVDLGLWYTEAFF. DNA for the CDR3: TGTGCCAGCAGCGTAGATCTGGGGCTGTGGTACACTGAAGCTTTCTTT.